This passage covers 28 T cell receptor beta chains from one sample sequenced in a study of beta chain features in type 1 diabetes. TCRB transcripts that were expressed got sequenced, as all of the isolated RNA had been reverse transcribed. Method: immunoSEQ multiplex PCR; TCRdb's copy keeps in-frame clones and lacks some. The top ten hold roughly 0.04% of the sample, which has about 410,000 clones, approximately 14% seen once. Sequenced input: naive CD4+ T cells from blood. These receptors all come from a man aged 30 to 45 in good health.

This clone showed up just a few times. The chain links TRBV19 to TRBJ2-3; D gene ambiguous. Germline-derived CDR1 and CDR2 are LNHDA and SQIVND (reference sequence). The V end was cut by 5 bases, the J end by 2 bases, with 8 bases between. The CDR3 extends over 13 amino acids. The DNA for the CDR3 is TGTGCCAGTAGTGCAAGAGTCACAGATACGCAGTATTTT. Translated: CASSARVTDTQYF.

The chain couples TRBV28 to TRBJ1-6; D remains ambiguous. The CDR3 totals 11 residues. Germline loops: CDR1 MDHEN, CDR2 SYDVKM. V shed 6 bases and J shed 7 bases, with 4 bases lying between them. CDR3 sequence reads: CASSQNSPLHF. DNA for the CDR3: TGTGCCAGCAGCCAGAATTCACCCCTCCACTTT.

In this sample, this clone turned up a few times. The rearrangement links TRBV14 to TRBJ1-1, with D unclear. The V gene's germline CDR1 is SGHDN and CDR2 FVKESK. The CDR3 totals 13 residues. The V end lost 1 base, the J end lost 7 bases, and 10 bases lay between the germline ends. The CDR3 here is CASSQGAVVEAFF. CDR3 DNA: TGTGCCAGCAGCCAAGGGGCCGTAGTTGAAGCTTTCTTT.

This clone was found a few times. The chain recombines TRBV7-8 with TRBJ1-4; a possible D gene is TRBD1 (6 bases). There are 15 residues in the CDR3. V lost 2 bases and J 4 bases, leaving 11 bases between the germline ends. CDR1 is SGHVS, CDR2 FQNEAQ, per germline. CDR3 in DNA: TGTGCCAGCAGCTTACTGACAGGACGTAATGAAAAACTGTTTTTT. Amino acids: CASSLLTGRNEKLFF.

CDR3 sequence: CASSLGAGVADTQYF. The CDR3 bases are TGTGCCAGCAGCTTAGGAGCGGGGGTGGCAGATACGCAGTATTTT. The rearrangement joins TRBV11-2 to TRBJ2-3; 8 bases fit TRBD2. In germline, CDR1 is SGHAT, CDR2 FQNNGV. CDR3 length: 15 amino acids. Trimming took 1 base from V and 4 from J; bases not matched to a gene: 4.

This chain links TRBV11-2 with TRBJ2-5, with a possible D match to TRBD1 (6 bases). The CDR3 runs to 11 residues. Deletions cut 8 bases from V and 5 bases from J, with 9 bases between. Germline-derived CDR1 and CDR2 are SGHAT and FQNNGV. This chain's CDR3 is CASGQSETQYF. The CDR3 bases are TGTGCCAGCGGACAGAGCGAGACCCAGTACTTC.

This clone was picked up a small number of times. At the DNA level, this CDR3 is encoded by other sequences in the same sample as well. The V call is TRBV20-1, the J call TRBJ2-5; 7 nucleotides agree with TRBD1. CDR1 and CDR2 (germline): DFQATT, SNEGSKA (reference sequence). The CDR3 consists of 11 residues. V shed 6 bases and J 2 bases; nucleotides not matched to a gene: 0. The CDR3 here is CSAGQQETQYF. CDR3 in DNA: TGCAGTGCGGGACAGCAAGAGACCCAGTACTTC.

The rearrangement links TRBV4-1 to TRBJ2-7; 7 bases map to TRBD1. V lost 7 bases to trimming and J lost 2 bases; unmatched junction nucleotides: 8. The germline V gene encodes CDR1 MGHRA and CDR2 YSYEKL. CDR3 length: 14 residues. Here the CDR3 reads CASKRQGAAYEQYF. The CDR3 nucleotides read TGCGCCAGCAAAAGACAGGGCGCGGCCTACGAGCAGTACTTC.

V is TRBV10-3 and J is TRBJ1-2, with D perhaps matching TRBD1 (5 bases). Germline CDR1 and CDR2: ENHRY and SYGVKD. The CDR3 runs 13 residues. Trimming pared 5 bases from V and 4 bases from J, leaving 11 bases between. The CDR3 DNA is TGTGCCATCAGTACCGACAGTTCCTATGGCTACACCTTC. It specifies CAISTDSSYGYTF.

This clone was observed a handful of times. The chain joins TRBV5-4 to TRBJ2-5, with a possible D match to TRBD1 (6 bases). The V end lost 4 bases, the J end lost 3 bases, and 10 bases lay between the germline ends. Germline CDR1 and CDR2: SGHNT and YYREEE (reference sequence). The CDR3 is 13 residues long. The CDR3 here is CASSLRTEETQYF. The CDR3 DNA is TGTGCCAGCAGCCTCAGGACAGAAGAGACCCAGTACTTC.

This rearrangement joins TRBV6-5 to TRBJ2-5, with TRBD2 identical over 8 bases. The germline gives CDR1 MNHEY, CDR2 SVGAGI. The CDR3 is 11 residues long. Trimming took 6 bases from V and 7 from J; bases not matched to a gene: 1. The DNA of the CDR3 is TGTGCCAGCAGGCGGGAGGCGACCCAGTACTTC. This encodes CASRREATQYF.

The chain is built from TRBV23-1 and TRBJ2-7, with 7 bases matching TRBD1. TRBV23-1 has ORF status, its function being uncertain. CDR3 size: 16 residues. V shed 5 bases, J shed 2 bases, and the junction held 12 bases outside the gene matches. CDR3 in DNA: TGCGCCAGCAGTAGTTGGTCTGGACAGGCAACCTACGAGCAGTACTTC. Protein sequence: CASSSWSGQATYEQYF.

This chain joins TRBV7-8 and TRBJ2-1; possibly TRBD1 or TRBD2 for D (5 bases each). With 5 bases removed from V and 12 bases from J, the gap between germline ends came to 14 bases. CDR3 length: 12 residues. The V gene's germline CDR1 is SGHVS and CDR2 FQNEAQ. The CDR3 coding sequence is TGTGCCAGCAGCGAACCCGGGACGTTGCAGTTCTTC. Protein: CASSEPGTLQFF.

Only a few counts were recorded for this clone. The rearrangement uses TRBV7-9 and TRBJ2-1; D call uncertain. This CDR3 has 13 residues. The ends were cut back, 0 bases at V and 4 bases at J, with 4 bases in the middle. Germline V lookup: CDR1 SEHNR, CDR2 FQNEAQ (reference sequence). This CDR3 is CASSLAQYNEQFF. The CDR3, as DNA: TGTGCCAGCAGCTTAGCTCAATACAATGAGCAGTTCTTC.

The chain's CDR3 is CASSLVRGQSTQYF. The CDR3, as DNA: TGTGCCAGCAGCTTAGTAAGGGGACAGAGTACGCAGTATTTT. The chain couples TRBV7-2 to TRBJ2-3; 7 nucleotides align to TRBD1. Germline V gene lookup returns CDR1 SGHTA and CDR2 FQGNSA. J was trimmed by 8 bases and V by 1 base; bases with no gene match: 6. The CDR3 has 14 amino acids.

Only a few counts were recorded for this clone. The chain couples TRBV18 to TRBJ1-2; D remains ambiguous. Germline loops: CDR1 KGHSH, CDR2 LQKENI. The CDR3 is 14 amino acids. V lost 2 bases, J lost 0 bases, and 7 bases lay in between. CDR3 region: CASSPGQTNYGYTF. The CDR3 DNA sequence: TGTGCCAGCTCACCAGGGCAGACTAACTATGGCTACACCTTC.

The DNA for the CDR3 is TGCAGCGTTGTCCAAGCGGATAGCACAGATACGCAGTATTTT. This sequence encodes CSVVQADSTDTQYF. The chain is built from TRBV29-1 and TRBJ2-3; maybe TRBD2 (5 bases). Trimming left V 4 bases short and J 0 bases short, with 11 bases between. The germline V gene has CDR1 SQVTM and CDR2 ANQGSEA. This CDR3 spans 14 amino acids.

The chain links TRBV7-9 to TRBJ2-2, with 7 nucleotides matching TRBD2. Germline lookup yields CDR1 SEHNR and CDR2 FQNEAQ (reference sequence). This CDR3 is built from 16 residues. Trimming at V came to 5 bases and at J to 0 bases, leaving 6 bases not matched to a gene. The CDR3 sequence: CASSPNRGANTGELFF. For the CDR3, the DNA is TGTGCCAGCAGCCCTAATCGGGGGGCGAACACCGGGGAGCTGTTTTTT. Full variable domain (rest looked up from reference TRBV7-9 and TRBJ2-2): DTGVSQNPRHKITKRGQNVTFRCDPISEHNRLYWYRQTLGQGPEFLTYFQNEAQLEKSRLLSDRFSAERPKGSFSTLEIQRTEQGDSAMYLCASSPNRGANTGELFFGEGSRLTVL.

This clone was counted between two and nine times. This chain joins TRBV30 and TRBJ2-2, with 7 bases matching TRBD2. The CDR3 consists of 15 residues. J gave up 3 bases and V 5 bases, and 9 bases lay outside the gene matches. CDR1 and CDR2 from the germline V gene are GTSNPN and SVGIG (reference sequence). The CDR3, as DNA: TGTGCCTGGCGGGTTGGGAGCGGGGACACCGGGGAGCTGTTTTTT. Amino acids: CAWRVGSGDTGELFF.

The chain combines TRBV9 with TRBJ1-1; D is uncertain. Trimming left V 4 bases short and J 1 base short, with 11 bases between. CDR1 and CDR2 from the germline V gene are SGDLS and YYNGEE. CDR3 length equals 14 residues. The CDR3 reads CASSPAIGNTEAFF. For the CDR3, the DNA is TGTGCCAGCAGCCCGGCTATAGGGAACACTGAAGCTTTCTTT.

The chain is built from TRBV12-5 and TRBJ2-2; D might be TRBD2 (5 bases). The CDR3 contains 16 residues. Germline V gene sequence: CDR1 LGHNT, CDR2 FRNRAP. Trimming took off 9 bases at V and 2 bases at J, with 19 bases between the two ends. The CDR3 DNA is TGTGCTAGAGATAAACGGACGGGAAAAAACACCGGGGAGCTGTTTTTT. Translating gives CARDKRTGKNTGELFF.

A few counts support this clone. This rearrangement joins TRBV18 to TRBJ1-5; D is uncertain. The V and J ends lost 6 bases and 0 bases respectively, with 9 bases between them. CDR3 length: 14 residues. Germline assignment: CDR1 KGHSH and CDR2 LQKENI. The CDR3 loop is CASSPSPSNQPQHF. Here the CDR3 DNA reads TGTGCCAGCTCTCCGAGCCCTAGCAATCAGCCCCAGCATTTT.

The CDR3 sequence: CASSLTGTGSNQPQHF. CDR3 in DNA: TGTGCCAGCAGTTTAACCGGGACAGGGAGCAATCAGCCCCAGCATTTT. The V and J genes are TRBV6-5 and TRBJ1-5, with TRBD1 identical over 9 bases. Losses at the gene ends were 4 bases for V and 1 base for J; bases not matched to a gene: 5. The V gene's germline CDR1 is MNHEY and CDR2 SVGAGI. CDR3 length: 16 residues.

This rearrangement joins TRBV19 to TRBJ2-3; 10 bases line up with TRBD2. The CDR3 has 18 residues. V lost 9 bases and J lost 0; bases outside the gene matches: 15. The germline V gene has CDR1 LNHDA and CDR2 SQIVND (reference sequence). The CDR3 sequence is CASSKPSGGARSTDTQYF. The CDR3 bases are TGTGCCAGCTCTAAGCCCAGCGGGGGGGCTAGAAGCACAGATACGCAGTATTTT.

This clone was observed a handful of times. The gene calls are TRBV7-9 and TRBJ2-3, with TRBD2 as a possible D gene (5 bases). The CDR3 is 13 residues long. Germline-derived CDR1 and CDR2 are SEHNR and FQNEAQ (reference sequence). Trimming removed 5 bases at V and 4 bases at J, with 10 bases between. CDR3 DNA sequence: TGTGCCAGCAGCATCCCAGCGGCAGATACGCAGTATTTT. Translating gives CASSIPAADTQYF.

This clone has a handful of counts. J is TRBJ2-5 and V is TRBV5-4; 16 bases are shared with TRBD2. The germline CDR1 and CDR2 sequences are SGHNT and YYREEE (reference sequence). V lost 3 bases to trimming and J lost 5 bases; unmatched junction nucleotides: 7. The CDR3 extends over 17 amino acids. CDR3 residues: CASSSGTSGGARETQYF. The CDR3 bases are TGTGCCAGCAGCTCTGGGACTAGCGGGGGGGCCCGGGAGACCCAGTACTTC.

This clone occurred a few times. In DNA, the CDR3 is TGCAGCGTTGACAAAAAGCGAGATACGCAGTATTTT. This gives the protein CSVDKKRDTQYF. The genes are TRBV29-1 and TRBJ2-3; D not certain. The CDR3 covers 12 residues. The germline gives CDR1 SQVTM, CDR2 ANQGSEA. Trimming took off 3 bases at V and 5 bases at J, with 9 bases between the two ends.

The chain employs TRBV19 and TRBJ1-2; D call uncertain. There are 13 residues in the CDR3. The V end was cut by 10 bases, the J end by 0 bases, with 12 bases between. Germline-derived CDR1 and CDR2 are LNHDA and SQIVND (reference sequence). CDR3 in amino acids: CAISTRANYGYTF. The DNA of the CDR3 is TGTGCCATCTCTACCCGGGCTAACTATGGCTACACCTTC. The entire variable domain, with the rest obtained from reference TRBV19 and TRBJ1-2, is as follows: DGGITQSPKYLFRKEGQNVTLSCEQNLNHDAMYWYRQDPGQGLRLIYYSQIVNDFQKGDIAEGYSVSREKKESFPLTVTSAQKNPTAFYLCAISTRANYGYTFGSGTRLTVV.